This entry concerns a single T cell receptor (beta chain). CDR3 length equals 17 residues. V shed 8 bases and J 5 bases; nucleotides not matched to a gene: 13. Germline CDR1 is KGHSH and CDR2 is LQKENI. This sample was taken from a study of control samples from healthy donors and cancer patients. Only in-frame clones appear in the TCRdb table, and some are missing; sequencing was by immunoSEQ multiplex PCR. The sample has 260,000 or so clones, roughly four fifths seen once; the top ten hold 13%. The sequencing sample was made of PBMCs. The source of this sequence is an older woman with lung cancer. The chain has TRBV18 and TRBJ2-7, with 15 bases that match TRBD2. This chain's CDR3 is CASTESRTSGRAHEQYF. CDR3 DNA sequence: TGTGCCAGCACGGAGTCGAGGACTAGCGGGAGGGCCCACGAGCAGTACTTC.